Reported below is one T cell receptor beta chain. What it binds is not known. PCR was performed using 60 Vbeta and 13 Jbeta primers. TCRdb's table, derived via immunoSEQ multiplex PCR, lists solely in-frame clones and lacks some. In the table there are some 170,000 clones, roughly 72% of which are singletons. This specimen belongs to a study of cytomegalovirus exposure and HLA in healthy donors. Study-wide points: As a later analysis revealed, the rate of TCR association differed by HLA locus, with DRB1 most and HLA-C fewest.

This sequence was found in a woman between 35 and 50 years old in good health and CMV-seronegative. The sequenced material came from PBMCs.

The CDR3 DNA is TGTGCCAGCAGTGCCAGGGGGCGCCTGGGTGGCTACACCTTC. It codes for CASSARGRLGGYTF. The V and J genes are TRBV6-1 and TRBJ1-2; 8 positions agree with TRBD1. J was trimmed by 7 bases and V by 4 bases; bases with no gene match: 8. This CDR3 comprises 14 residues. CDR1 is MNHNS and CDR2 is SASEGT in the germline V gene.